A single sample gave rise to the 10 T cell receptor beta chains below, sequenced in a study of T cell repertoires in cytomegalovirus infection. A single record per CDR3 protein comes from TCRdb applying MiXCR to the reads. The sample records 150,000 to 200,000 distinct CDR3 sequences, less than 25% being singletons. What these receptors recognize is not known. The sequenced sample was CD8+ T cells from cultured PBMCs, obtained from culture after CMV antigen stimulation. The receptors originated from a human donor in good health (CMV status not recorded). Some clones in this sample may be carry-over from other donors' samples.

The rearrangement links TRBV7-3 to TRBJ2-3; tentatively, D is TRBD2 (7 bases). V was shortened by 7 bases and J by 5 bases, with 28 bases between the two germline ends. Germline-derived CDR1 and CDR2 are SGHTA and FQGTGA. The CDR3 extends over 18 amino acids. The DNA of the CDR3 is TGTGCCAGCACCATTAAGGAGGGGGGGGCCCCGATCGAAGATACGCAGTATTTT. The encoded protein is CASTIKEGGAPIEDTQYF.

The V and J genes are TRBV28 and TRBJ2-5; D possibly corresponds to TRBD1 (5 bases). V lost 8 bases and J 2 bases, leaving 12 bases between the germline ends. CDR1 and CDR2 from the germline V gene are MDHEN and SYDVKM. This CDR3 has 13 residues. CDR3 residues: CASEGRQQETQYF. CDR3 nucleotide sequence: TGTGCCAGCGAAGGTAGACAGCAAGAGACCCAGTACTTC.

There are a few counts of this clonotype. The CDR3 DNA follows: TGTGCCAGCACTTTGGGGGGCTCCTACAATGAGCAGTTCTTC. Protein sequence: CASTLGGSYNEQFF. V gene TRBV7-6 combines with J gene TRBJ2-1; weak D call: TRBD2 (6 bases). Germline assignment: CDR1 SGHVS and CDR2 FNYEAQ. V lost 7 bases, J lost 0 bases, and 10 bases lay in between. The CDR3 is 14 amino acids.

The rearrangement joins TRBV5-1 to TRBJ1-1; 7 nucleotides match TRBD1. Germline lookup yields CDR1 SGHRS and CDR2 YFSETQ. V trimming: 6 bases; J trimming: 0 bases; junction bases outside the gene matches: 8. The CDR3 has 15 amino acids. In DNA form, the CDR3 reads TGCGCCAGCACCCCCCGGGGACAGCTGAACACTGAAGCTTTCTTT. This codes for CASTPRGQLNTEAFF.

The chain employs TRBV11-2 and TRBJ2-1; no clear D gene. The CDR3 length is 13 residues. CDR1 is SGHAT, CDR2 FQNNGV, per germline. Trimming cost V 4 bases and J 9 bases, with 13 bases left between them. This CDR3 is CASSSYYRVEQFF. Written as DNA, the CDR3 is TGTGCCAGCAGCTCCTACTACAGAGTTGAGCAGTTCTTC.

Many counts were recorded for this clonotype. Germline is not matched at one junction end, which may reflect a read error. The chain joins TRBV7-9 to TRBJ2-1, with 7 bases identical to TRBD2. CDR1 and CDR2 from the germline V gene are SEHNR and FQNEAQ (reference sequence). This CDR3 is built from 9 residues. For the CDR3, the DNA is TGCTTGATGGGGGGGGAGCAGTTCTTC. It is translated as CLMGGEQFF.

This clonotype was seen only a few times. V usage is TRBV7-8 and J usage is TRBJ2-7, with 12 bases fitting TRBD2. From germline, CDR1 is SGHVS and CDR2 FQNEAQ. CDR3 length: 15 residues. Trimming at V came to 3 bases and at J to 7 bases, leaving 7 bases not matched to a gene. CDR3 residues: CASSLTSGGIREQYF. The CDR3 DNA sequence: TGTGCCAGCAGCTTGACTAGCGGGGGCATCCGGGAGCAGTACTTC.

The CDR3 DNA is TGTGCCAGCAGCTGGATCTTCGGTGAGAGGAACACTGAAGCTTTCTTT. Its translation: CASSWIFGERNTEAFF. The chain links TRBV6-5 to TRBJ1-1, with D hard to call. V was clipped by 6 bases and J by 1 base, with 18 bases between them. Germline V gives CDR1 MNHEY, CDR2 SVGAGI. This CDR3 region has 16 residues.

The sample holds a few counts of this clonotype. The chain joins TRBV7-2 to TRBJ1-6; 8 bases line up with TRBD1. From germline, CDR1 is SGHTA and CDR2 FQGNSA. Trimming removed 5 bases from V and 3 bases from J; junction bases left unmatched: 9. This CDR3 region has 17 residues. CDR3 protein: CASSALADRGYNSPLHF. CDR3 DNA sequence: TGTGCCAGCAGCGCATTGGCCGACAGGGGCTATAATTCACCCCTCCACTTT.

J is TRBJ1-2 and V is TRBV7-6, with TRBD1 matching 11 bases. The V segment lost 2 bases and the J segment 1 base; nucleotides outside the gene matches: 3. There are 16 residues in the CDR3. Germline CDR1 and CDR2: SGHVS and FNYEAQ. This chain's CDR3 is CASSLRDRGSNYGYTF. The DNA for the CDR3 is TGTGCCAGCAGCTTAAGGGACAGGGGGAGTAACTATGGCTACACCTTC. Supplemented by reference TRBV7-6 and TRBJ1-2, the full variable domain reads GAGVSQSPRYKVTKRGQDVALRCDPISGHVSLYWYRQALGQGPEFLTYFNYEAQQDKSGLPNDRFSAERPEGSISTLTIQRTEQRDSAMYRCASSLRDRGSNYGYTFGSGTRLTVV.